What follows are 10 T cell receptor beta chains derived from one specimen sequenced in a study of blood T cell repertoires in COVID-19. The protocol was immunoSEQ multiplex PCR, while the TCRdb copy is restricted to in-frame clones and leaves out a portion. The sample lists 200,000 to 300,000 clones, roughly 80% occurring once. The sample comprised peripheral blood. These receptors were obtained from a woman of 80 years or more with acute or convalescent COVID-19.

The DNA for the CDR3 is TGCGCCAGCAGCTTGGCCACTAGCGGGGGGGCTCGAGAGCAGTACTTC. Translation gives CASSLATSGGAREQYF. The chain has TRBV5-1 and TRBJ2-7, with TRBD2 matching 13 bases. The V gene end was trimmed by 0 bases and the J gene end by 7 bases; junction bases not matched to a gene: 7. The germline gives CDR1 SGHRS, CDR2 YFSETQ. This CDR3 is built from 16 residues.

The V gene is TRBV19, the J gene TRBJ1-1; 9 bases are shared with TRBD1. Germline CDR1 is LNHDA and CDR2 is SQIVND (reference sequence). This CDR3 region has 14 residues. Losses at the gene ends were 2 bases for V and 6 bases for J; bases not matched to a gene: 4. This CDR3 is CASSIRQGGAEAFF. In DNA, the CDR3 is TGTGCCAGTAGTATAAGACAGGGGGGCGCTGAAGCTTTCTTT.

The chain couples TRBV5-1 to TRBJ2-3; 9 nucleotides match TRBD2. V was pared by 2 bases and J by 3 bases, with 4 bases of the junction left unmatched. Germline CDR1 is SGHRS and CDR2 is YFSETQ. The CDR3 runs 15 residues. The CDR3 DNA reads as TGCGCCAGCAGCTTTAGCGGGAGTCGGACAGATACGCAGTATTTT. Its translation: CASSFSGSRTDTQYF.

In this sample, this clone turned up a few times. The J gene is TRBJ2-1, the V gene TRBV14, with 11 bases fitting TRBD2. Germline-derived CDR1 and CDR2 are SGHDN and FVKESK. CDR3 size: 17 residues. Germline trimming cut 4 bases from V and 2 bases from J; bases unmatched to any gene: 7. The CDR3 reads CASSLHRTSGPYNEQFF. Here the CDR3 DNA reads TGTGCCAGCAGCCTCCATCGGACTAGCGGGCCCTACAATGAGCAGTTCTTC.

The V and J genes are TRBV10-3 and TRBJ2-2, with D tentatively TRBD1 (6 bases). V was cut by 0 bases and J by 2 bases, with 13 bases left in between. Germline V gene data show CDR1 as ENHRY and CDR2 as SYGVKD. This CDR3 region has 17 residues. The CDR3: CAISESGAGSNTGELFF. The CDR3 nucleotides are TGTGCCATCAGTGAGTCGGGGGCCGGTTCAAACACCGGGGAGCTGTTTTTT.

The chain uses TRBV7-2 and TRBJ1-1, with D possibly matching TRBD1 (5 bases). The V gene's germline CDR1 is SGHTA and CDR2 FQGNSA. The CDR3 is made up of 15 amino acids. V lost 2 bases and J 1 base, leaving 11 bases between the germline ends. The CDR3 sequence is CASSLLRTRNTEAFF. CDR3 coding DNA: TGTGCCAGCAGCTTATTAAGGACACGGAACACTGAAGCTTTCTTT.

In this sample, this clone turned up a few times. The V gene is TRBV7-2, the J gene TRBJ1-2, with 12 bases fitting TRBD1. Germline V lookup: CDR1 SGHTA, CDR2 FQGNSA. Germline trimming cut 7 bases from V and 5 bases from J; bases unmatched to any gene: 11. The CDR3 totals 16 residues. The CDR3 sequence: CASNNRDRGPSYGYTF. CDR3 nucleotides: TGTGCCAGCAATAACCGGGACAGGGGGCCCTCTTATGGCTACACCTTC.

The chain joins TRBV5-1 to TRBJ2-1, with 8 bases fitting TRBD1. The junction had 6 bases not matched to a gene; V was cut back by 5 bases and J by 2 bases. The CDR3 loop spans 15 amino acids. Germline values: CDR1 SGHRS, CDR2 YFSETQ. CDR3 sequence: CASSIGQGTYNEQFF. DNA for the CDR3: TGCGCCAGCAGTATCGGACAGGGCACCTACAATGAGCAGTTCTTC. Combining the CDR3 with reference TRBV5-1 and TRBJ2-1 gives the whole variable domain KAGVTQTPRYLIKTRGQQVTLSCSPISGHRSVSWYQQTPGQGLQFLFEYFSETQRNKGNFPGRFSGRQFSNSRSEMNVSTLELGDSALYLCASSIGQGTYNEQFFGPGTRLTVL.

As DNA, the CDR3 is TGTGCCAGCAGAGGACAGGGCGACGCCGGGGAGCTGTTTTTT. Amino acid sequence: CASRGQGDAGELFF. The V gene is TRBV6-5, the J gene TRBJ2-2, with 8 bases lining up with TRBD1. This CDR3 has 14 amino acids. Germline CDR1 reads MNHEY; CDR2 reads SVGAGI. The V segment lost 6 bases and the J segment 6 bases; nucleotides outside the gene matches: 6.

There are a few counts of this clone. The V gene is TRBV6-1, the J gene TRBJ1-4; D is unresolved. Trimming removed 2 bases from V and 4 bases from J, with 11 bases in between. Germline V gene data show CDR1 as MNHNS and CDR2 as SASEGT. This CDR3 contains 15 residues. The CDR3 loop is CASSEYGYYNEKLFF. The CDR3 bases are TGTGCCAGCAGTGAATACGGGTACTATAATGAAAAACTGTTTTTT.